This T cell receptor (beta chain) was recorded in a study of T cells in localized non-small cell lung cancer. Study-level points and caveats: Since sequencing was restricted to only one region of the tumor, intratumor heterogeneity remains a possibility. Adjacent uninvolved lung tissue had the highest T cell clonality, exceeding tumor. A median roughly 50 of the top 100 tumor clones appeared in adjacent lung. The study linked higher blood T cell density to longer overall survival.

Some clones are missing from TCRdb's copy, which holds only in-frame ones; the method was immunoSEQ multiplex PCR. This sample has about 11,000 clones; nearly 50% occur once, and the top ten carry 4.2%. With respect to this clone: The antigen is not known.

The germline CDR1 and CDR2 sequences are SNHLY and FYNNEI. Unmatched junction bases numbered 4, after V lost 9 bases and J lost 7 bases. The CDR3 extends over 12 amino acids. The receptor was derived from a woman aged 35-75 years with stage II squamous cell lung carcinoma. The source was lymph node tissue, collected before any cancer treatment. This chain joins TRBV2 and TRBJ1-2, with 11 positions matching TRBD1. Here the CDR3 DNA reads TGTGCCAGTCGGACAGGGGGCAGTGGCTACACCTTC. Protein product: CASRTGGSGYTF. Drawing the rest from reference TRBV2 and TRBJ1-2, the complete variable domain is EPEVTQTPSHQVTQMGQEVILRCVPISNHLYFYWYRQILGQKVEFLVSFYNNEISEKSEIFDDQFSVERPDGSNFTLKIRSTKLEDSAMYFCASRTGGSGYTFGSGTRLTVV.